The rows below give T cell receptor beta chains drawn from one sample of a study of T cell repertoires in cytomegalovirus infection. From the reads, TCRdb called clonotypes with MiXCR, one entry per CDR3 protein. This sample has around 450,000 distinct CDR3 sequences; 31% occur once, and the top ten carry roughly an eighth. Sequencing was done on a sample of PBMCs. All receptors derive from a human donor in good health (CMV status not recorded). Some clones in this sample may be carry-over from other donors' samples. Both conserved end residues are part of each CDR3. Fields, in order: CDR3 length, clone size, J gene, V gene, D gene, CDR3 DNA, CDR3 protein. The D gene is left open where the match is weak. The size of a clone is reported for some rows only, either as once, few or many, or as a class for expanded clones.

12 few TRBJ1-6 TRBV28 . TGTGCCTACGCAGGATATAATTCACCCCTCCACTTT CAYAGYNSPLHF
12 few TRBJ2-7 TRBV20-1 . TGCAGTGCCACGCCAGGGGCGGGCGAGCAGTACTTC CSATPGAGEQYF
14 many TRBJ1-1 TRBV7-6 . TGTGCCAGCAGCTTAGGCAGGATGGGGACTGAAGCTTTCTTT CASSLGRMGTEAFF
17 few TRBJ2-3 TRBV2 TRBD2 TGTGCCAGCAGTGAAGGTGGGACTAGCGGGGTCACAGATACGCAGTATTTT CASSEGGTSGVTDTQYF
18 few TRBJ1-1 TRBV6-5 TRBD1 TGTGCCAGCAGTTCCCTCCCTGGACAGGGGCGGTTGAACACTGAAGCTTTCTTT CASSSLPGQGRLNTEAFF
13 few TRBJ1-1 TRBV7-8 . TGTGCCAGCAGCCACGGGACTAACACTGAAGCTTTCTTT CASSHGTNTEAFF
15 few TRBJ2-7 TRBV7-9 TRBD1 TGTGCCAGCAGCTCAACAGGACAGGCCTCCTACGAGCAGTACTTC CASSSTGQASYEQYF
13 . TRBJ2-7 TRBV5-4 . TGTGCCAGCAGCCGGGACTTGCTCTACGAGCAGTACTTC CASSRDLLYEQYF
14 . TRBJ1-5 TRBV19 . TGTGCCAGTAGTATTTTACGGGTAGATCAGCCCCAGCATTTT CASSILRVDQPQHF
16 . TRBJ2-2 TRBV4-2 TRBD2 TGTGCCAGCAGACCTTCTAGCGGGGGTCGGGTCGGGGAGCTGTTTTTT CASRPSSGGRVGELFF
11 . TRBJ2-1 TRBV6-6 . TGTGCCAGCCAAGCCTACAATGAGCAGTTCTTC CASQAYNEQFF
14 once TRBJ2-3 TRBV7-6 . TGTGCCAGCAGCTGCCGTGTTAGCACAGATACGCAGTATTTT CASSCRVSTDTQYF
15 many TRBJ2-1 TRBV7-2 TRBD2 TGTGCCAGCAGCTTAAGGCGGGGGACCTACAATGAGCAGTTCTTC CASSLRRGTYNEQFF
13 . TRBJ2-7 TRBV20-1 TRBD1 TGCAGTGCTTTTCGGACAGGTTCCTACGAGCAGTACTTC CSAFRTGSYEQYF
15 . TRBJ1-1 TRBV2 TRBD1 TGTGCCAGCAGTACAGTACAGGGGATGAACACTGAAGCTTTCTTT CASSTVQGMNTEAFF
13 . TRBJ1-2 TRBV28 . TGTGCCAGCAGTTCTGGTCTCCTCTATGGCTACACCTTC CASSSGLLYGYTF
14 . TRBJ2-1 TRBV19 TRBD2 TGTGCCAGTATGACTAGCGGGACATACAATGAGCAGTTCTTC CASMTSGTYNEQFF